This TCR beta chain appears in the sequencing data of a study of shared clonotypes between healthy human individuals. Study context: Per donor, three plates held CD4 naive cells, three held CD4 memory, two held CD8 naive and one held CD8 memory.

Some clones are missing from TCRdb's copy, which holds only in-frame ones; the method was immunoSEQ multiplex PCR. This table has about 2 million clones, approximately 95% appearing once. As concerns this clone: Antigen: not known.

Study-wide points: Estimated richness was generally greater in naive than memory subsets. Clonotypes which were not shared had lower generation probabilities than clonotypes that all four donors shared.

As defined, naive CD8 cells were CD45RO-negative and positively selected for CCR7, with terminally differentiated effector memory CD45RA+ cells excluded. V was clipped by 3 bases and J by 5 bases, with 16 bases between them. The CDR3 extends over 15 amino acids. The germline gives CDR1 MDHEN, CDR2 SYDVKM. This clonotype was obtained from a young man in good health. The sequencing sample was made of naive CD8+ T cells sorted from blood. The J gene is TRBJ1-2, the V gene TRBV28; tentative D call: TRBD1 (6 bases). In DNA form, the CDR3 reads TGTGCCAGCAGTTTTCCAGGGGAATGGAGGTATGGCTACACCTTC. It is translated as CASSFPGEWRYGYTF.